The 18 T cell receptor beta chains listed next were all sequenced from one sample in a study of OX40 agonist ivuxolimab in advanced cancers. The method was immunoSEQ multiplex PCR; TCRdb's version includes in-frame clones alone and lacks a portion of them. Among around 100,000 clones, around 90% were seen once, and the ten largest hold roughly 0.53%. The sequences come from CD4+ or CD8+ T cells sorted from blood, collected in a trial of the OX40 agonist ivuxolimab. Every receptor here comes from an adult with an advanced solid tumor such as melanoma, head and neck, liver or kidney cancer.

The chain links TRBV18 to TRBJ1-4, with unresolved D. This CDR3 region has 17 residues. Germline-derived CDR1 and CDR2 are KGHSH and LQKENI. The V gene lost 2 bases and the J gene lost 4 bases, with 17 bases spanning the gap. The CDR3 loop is CASSPSIQSLSNEKLFF. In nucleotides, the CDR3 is TGTGCCAGCTCACCATCCATCCAGAGTCTGAGTAATGAAAAACTGTTTTTT. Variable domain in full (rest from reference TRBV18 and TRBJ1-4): NAGVMQNPRHLVRRRGQEARLRCSPMKGHSHVYWYRQLPEEGLKFMVYLQKENIIDESGMPKERFSAEFPKEGPSILRIQQVVRGDSAAYFCASSPSIQSLSNEKLFFGSGTQLSVL.

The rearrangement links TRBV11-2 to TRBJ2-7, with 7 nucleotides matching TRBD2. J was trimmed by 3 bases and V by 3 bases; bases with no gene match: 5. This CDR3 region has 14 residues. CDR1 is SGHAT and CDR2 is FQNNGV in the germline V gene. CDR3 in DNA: TGTGCCAGCAGCTTTCGGGGGGAGGGCTACGAGCAGTACTTC. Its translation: CASSFRGEGYEQYF.

CDR3: CASSGTTSHTGELFF. The CDR3 DNA follows: TGTGCCAGCAGCGGAACCACTAGCCACACCGGGGAGCTGTTTTTT. This chain links TRBV9 with TRBJ2-2, with TRBD2 as a possible D gene (6 bases). The CDR3 length is 15 residues. Trimming left V 3 bases short and J 3 bases short, with 12 bases between. Germline CDR1 reads SGDLS; CDR2 reads YYNGEE. The variable domain in full, completed from reference TRBV9 and TRBJ2-2, reads DSGVTQTPKHLITATGQRVTLRCSPRSGDLSVYWYQQSLDQGLQFLIQYYNGEERAKGNILERFSAQQFPDLHSELNLSSLELGDSALYFCASSGTTSHTGELFFGEGSRLTVL.

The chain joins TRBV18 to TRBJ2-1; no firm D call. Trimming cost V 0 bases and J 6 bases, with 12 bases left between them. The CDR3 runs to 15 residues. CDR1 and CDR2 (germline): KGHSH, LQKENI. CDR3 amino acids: CASSPPSLQSNEQFF. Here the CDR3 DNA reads TGTGCCAGCTCACCACCCTCCCTGCAATCCAATGAGCAGTTCTTC.

The CDR3 DNA sequence: TGTGCCAGCAGCCGTGCAGGGTTCGGACAGCCCCAGCATTTT. It encodes CASSRAGFGQPQHF. The rearrangement links TRBV7-9 to TRBJ1-5; the D gene is possibly TRBD1 (5 bases). With 5 bases removed from V and 7 bases from J, the gap between germline ends came to 15 bases. Germline CDR1 and CDR2: SEHNR and FQNEAQ (reference sequence). This CDR3 is built from 14 residues.

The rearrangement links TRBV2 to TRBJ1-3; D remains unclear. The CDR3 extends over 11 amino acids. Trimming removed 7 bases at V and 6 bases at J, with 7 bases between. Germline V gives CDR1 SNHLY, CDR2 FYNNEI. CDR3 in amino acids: CASTELNTIYF. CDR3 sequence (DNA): TGTGCCAGCACCGAGCTAAACACCATATATTTT.

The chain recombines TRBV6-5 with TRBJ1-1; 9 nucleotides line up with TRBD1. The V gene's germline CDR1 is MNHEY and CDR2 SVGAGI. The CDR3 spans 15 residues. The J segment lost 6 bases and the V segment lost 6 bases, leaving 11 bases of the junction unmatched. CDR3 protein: CASSSPGQGRAEAFF. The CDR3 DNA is TGTGCCAGCAGCTCGCCCGGACAGGGGAGGGCTGAAGCTTTCTTT.

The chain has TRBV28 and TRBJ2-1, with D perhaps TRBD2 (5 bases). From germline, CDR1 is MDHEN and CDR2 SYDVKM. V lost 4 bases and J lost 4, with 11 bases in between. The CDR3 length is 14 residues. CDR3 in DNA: TGTGCCAGCAGTTGGCCCCCGGGGTACAATGAGCAGTTCTTC. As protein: CASSWPPGYNEQFF.

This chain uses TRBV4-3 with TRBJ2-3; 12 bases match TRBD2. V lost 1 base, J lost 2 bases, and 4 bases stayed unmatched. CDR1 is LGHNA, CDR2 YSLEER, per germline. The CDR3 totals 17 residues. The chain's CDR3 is CASSQGTSGTYTDTQYF. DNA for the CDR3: TGCGCCAGCAGCCAAGGGACTAGCGGGACCTACACAGATACGCAGTATTTT.

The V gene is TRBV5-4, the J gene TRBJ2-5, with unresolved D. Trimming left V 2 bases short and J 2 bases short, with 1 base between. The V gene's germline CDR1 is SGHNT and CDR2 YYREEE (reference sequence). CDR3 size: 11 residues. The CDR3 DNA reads TGTGCCAGCAGCTTTCAAGAGACCCAGTACTTC. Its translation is CASSFQETQYF.

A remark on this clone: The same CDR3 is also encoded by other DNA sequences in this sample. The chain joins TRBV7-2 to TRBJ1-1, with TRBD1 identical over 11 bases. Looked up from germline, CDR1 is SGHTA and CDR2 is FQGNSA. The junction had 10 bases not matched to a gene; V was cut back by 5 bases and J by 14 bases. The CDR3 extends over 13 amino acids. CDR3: CASSPRTGGDPFF. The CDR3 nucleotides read TGTGCCAGCAGCCCAAGGACAGGGGGCGATCCCTTCTTT. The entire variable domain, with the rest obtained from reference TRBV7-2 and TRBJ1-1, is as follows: GAGVSQSPSNKVTEKGKDVELRCDPISGHTALYWYRQSLGQGLEFLIYFQGNSAPDKSGLPSDRFSAERTGGSVSTLTIQRTQQEDSAVYLCASSPRTGGDPFFGQGTRLTVV.

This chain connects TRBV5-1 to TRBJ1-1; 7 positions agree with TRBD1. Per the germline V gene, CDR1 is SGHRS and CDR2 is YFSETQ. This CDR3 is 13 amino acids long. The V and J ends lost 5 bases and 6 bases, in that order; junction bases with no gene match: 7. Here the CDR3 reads CASRPDRDAEAFF. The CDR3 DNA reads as TGCGCCAGCAGACCAGACAGGGATGCTGAAGCTTTCTTT.

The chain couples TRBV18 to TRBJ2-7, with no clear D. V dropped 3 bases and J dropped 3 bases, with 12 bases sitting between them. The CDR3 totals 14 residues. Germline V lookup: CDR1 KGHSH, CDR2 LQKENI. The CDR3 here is CASSPSVVGYEQYF. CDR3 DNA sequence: TGTGCCAGCTCACCTTCTGTGGTCGGCTACGAGCAGTACTTC.

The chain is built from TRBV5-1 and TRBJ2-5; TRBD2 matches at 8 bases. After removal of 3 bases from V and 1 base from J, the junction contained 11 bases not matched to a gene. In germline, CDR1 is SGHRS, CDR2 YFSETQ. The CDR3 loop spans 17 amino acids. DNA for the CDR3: TGCGCCAGCAGCTCGGGTGTCCTAGCGGGTACCCAAGAGACCCAGTACTTC. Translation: CASSSGVLAGTQETQYF.

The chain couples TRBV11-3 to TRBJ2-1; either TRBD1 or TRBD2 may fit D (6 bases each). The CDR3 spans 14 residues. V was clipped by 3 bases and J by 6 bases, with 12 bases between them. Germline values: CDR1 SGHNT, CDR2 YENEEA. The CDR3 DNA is TGTGCCAGCAGCTTTACGGGGGCGGTCAATGAGCAGTTCTTC. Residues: CASSFTGAVNEQFF.

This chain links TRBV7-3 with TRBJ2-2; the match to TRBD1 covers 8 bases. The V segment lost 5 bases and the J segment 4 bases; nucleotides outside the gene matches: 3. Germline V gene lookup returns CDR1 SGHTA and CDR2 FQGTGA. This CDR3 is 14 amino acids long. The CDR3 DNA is TGTGCCAGCAGCCCCACAGGGGGCACCGGGGAGCTGTTTTTT. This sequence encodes CASSPTGGTGELFF.

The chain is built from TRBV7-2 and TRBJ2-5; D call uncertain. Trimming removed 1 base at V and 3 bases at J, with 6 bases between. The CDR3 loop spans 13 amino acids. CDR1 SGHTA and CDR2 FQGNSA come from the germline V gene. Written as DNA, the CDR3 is TGTGCCAGCAGCTTAGGACCTAAAGAGACCCAGTACTTC. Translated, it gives CASSLGPKETQYF.

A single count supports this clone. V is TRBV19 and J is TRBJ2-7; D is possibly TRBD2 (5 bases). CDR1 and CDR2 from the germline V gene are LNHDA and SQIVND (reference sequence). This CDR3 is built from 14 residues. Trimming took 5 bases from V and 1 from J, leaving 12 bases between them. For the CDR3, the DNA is TGTGCCAGTAGTTTATCAGCGGTTTCCTACGAGCAGTACTTC. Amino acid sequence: CASSLSAVSYEQYF.